This T cell receptor (beta chain) was found in a study of shared clonotypes between healthy human individuals (dated by TCRdb to 2018 to 2020). About the investigation overall: The cohort comprised two women and a few men aged 18 to 49 years. Per donor, three plates each were used for CD4 naive and CD4 memory, two for CD8 naive, and one for CD8 memory. Blood TCR repertoires of four to six healthy adults were deeply sequenced to estimate repertoire size and the extent of clonotype sharing between individuals. To increase sequencing depth and limit assay-specific biases, TCR repertoire library preparation and sequencing were carried out by different laboratories using diverse techniques. Leukapheresis yielded between about 0.9 and 8.9 billion PBMCs per donor.

General study outcomes and caveats: Approximately 5% of naive CD4, more than 3% of naive CD8, roughly 2.4% of memory CD4, and over 0.35% of memory CD8 clonotypes were shared across a few donors. Sampling was restricted to blood, and TCR repertoires in tissues likely differ from the TCR repertoires found in blood. Pairwise subsampling led to the expectation that sequencing depth would affect the degree of clonotype sharing among donors. Even with the large sequencing depth, rarefaction of the sorted-subset datasets indicated that sequencing was incomplete. Compared with non-shared clonotypes, the clonotypes found in all four sorted-subset donors had higher generation probabilities. Because the study included a small number of donors, the genetic and exposure-history diversity represented was limited. Estimated clonotype richness was generally larger for naive than for memory subsets.

Using the deep immunoSEQ assay, TCR CDR3 regions were amplified from genomic DNA by multiplex PCR. Extracted genomic DNA from each cell subset was spread evenly across all wells of several immunoSEQ 96-well plates, with each plate serving as a replicate. For sorted subsets, approximately 190 ng genomic DNA, equal to 30,000 or so T cell genomes, was loaded into each replicate PCR. The purified libraries were quantified using a Qubit 3.0 fluorometer, sized with a Bioanalyzer 2100, and then quantified again using the KAPA Library Quantification kit. Each immunoSEQ 96-well plate was sequenced on its own single-read 150-cycle Illumina NextSeq 550 flow cell. The paper's processing steps were these. Because only junctional sequences without quality scores were contained in the immunoSEQ output, filtering matching that applied to full-length reads could not be performed. To assign V/J genes and CDR3, sequences were annotated against IMGT germline references using PyIR, a Python wrapper for IgBLAST v1.9. Any read was removed if the V/J assignment was weak (E-value above 1e-6), the CDR3 was missing, or the read contained stop codons, out-of-frame junctions, or ambiguous translated residues. V3J clonotypes were defined as sequences sharing the same inferred V gene, J gene, and CDR3 amino acid sequence. Percentage overlap between repertoires was calculated by dividing the number of shared unique clonotypes by the size of the smaller repertoire. Repertoire richness was assessed with RTK rarefaction, the Chao1 estimator, and Recon v2.1 estimates of unobserved clonotypes. For all TCRbeta clonotypes obtained by the gDNA method from four donors, generation probabilities were computed with OLGA. Held by TCRdb, this immuneACCESS table contains in-frame sequences only and omits some clones. Under half of the omission traces to an unresolved V gene where checked; the cause of the rest is unknown. D and trimming were read from the DNA, whereas the V and J calls and clone size are those reported in that table. The table for this sample lists around 2,100,000 clones; roughly 94% of them were counted only once. The top ten clonotypes cover 1% to 1.5% of the sample.

This clone was recorded once. Its antigen target is currently unknown. Base quality data are lacking; no much larger clone is found one base away. CD8 naive samples were obtained by positive selection for CCR7 among CD45RO-negative cells, yielding a CD45RA+CCR7+ population from which TemRA cells were excluded. The donors were healthy, HIV-negative adults who had no recently reported acute infections or vaccinations. Every donor was a Caucasian adult living in Nashville, Tennessee, USA. After blood collection by leukapheresis, PBMCs were isolated using Ficoll-Histopaque density gradient centrifugation and then cryopreserved in the vapor phase of liquid nitrogen. Analytical flow cytometry was used to check the purity and quantity of each magnetically sorted T cell population. Each sorted fraction had its genomic DNA isolated and then quantified by UV absorbance on a Nanodrop 2000c. The CDR3 spans 12 residues, from the cysteine through the phenylalanine. The sequence is cut down to CDR3 DNA, 36 bases in frame from base 1. CDR1 and CDR2 are drawn from the germline V gene: MDHEN, SYDVKM. V is reduced by 4 bases and J by 4 bases, leaving a spacing of 7 bases between them.

Source material: naive CD8+ T cells sorted from blood. This sample's cell subset or site label indicates: CD45RA+CCR7+. Recombination linked TRBV28 to TRBJ1-1; perhaps TRBD1 is the D gene, with 5 bases matching. The clonotype comes from a man aged 18 to 29 in good health. The CDR3 has the sequence CASSWGRTEAFF. The sequenced DNA is TGTGCCAGCAGTTGGGGACGCACTGAAGCTTTCTTT. With the rest looked up from the reference TRBV28 and TRBJ1-1 genes rather than sequenced, the full variable domain is DVKVTQSSRYLVKRTGEKVFLECVQDMDHENMFWYRQDPGLGLRLIYFSYDVKMKEKGDIPEGYSVSREKKERFSLILESASTNQTSMYLCASSWGRTEAFFGQGTRLTVV.